Below, 27 T cell receptor beta chains from the same sample are listed, as sequenced in a study of identical twins. TCRdb re-called the 5' RACE reads through MiXCR, storing one row per CDR3 protein. Found here are approximately 1.8 million distinct CDR3 sequences, about 32% of them singletons; the top ten hold about 0.27%. Sequenced material: cord blood. The receptors shown here come from a newborn girl in good health.

Written as DNA, the CDR3 is TGTGCCAGCAGCCCTAAAGCCCCCCCTTATTGGCGGAGCACCGGGGAGCTGTTTTTT. It is translated as CASSPKAPPYWRSTGELFF. The rearrangement links TRBV11-2 to TRBJ2-2; D unresolved. V dropped 5 bases and J dropped 4 bases, with 26 bases sitting between them. CDR3 length: 19 residues. Germline CDR1 reads SGHAT; CDR2 reads FQNNGV.

The chain uses TRBV3-1 and TRBJ2-3; 8 bases are shared with TRBD2. V lost 2 bases, J lost 3 bases, and 10 bases stayed unmatched. This CDR3 has 17 amino acids. CDR1 is LGHDT, CDR2 YNNKEL, per germline (reference sequence). The CDR3 spells CASSQISGGGLTDTQYF. As DNA, the CDR3 is TGTGCCAGCAGCCAAATCTCGGGGGGGGGCCTAACAGATACGCAGTATTTT.

A note on this clonotype: This may come from a read error, since a much larger clone is one base off. The chain joins TRBV12-3 or TRBV12-4 to TRBJ2-7; the D gene is possibly TRBD1 (6 bases). The CDR3 consists of 14 residues. Between the trimmed V and J ends, which lost 2 bases and 2 bases, there was a span of 10 bases. The DNA for the CDR3 is TGTGCCAGCAGTTTAAAACAGGGAGCCTACGAGCAGTACTTC. Encoded protein: CASSLKQGAYEQYF.

This clonotype was seen only a few times. This chain links TRBV12-3 or TRBV12-4 with TRBJ2-7; maybe TRBD2 (6 bases). The CDR3 runs 15 residues. V was pared by 6 bases and J by 0 bases, with 15 bases between. CDR3 sequence: CASSKLAESSYEQYF. CDR3 coding DNA: TGTGCCAGCAGCAAGTTAGCGGAGAGCTCCTACGAGCAGTACTTC.

This chain joins TRBV20-1 and TRBJ2-7, with a weak D call TRBD2 (5 bases). CDR1 is DFQATT, CDR2 SNEGSKA, per germline (reference sequence). The germline V and J ends were trimmed by 2 bases and 2 bases, with 19 bases remaining between them. The CDR3 is made up of 16 amino acids. The chain's CDR3 is CSARHLRERQTYEQYF. CDR3 nucleotides: TGCAGTGCTAGACATTTAAGGGAGCGGCAGACCTACGAGCAGTACTTC.

J is TRBJ1-2 and V is TRBV28; tentative D call: TRBD1 (5 bases). The CDR3 extends over 10 amino acids. V lost 5 bases and J lost 10, with 8 bases in between. Looked up from germline, CDR1 is MDHEN and CDR2 is SYDVKM. The chain's CDR3 is CASSGGFYTF. The CDR3 nucleotides read TGTGCCAGCAGTGGGGGATTCTACACCTTC.

This chain connects TRBV10-3 to TRBJ2-5; TRBD1 or TRBD2 may be the D gene (6 bases each). The germline gives CDR1 ENHRY, CDR2 SYGVKD. This CDR3 region has 11 residues. V was clipped by 8 bases and J by 6 bases, with 10 bases between them. CDR3 nucleotides: TGTGCCATCGGTGGGGGGCAGACCCAGTACTTC. Amino acid sequence: CAIGGGQTQYF.

This chain joins TRBV6-6 and TRBJ2-6; tentative D call: TRBD2 (5 bases). Germline CDR1 and CDR2: MNHNY and SVGAGI (reference sequence). Trimming took 0 bases from V and 9 from J, leaving 9 bases between them. The CDR3 totals 14 residues. CDR3 region: CASSYSRGVNVLTF. The CDR3 DNA is TGTGCCAGCAGTTACTCTCGGGGTGTCAACGTCCTGACTTTC.

This clonotype occurred once. V and J are TRBV29-1 and TRBJ1-1; D remains unclear. V lost 8 bases to trimming and J lost 4 bases, with 11 bases between them. Germline lookup yields CDR1 SQVTM and CDR2 ANQGSEA. The length of the CDR3 is 11 residues. CDR3 sequence reads: CSSGVGTEAFF. CDR3 bases: TGCAGCTCAGGAGTAGGCACTGAAGCTTTCTTT.

This sequence joins TRBV4-2 and TRBJ2-5; 8 bases agree with TRBD2. The tail of the sequence fits TRBJ2-7 better, so the J call may be wrong. The CDR3 is made up of 15 amino acids. Per the germline V gene, CDR1 is LGHNA and CDR2 is YNFKEQ. CDR3 DNA: TGTGCCAGCAGCCAAGAAGGGAGCGGGAGCCACGAGCAGTACTTC. Protein sequence: CASSQEGSGSHEQYF.

The chain links TRBV6-1 to TRBJ1-1; D gene unclear. The V gene lost 10 bases and the J gene lost 1 base, with 16 bases spanning the gap. Germline V gene data show CDR1 as MNHNS and CDR2 as SASEGT. This CDR3 contains 14 residues. The chain's CDR3 is CATIRPPQNTEAFF. The DNA for the CDR3 is TGTGCCACCATTAGACCGCCCCAGAACACTGAAGCTTTCTTT.

The chain employs TRBV30 and TRBJ2-7, with 12 positions matching TRBD1. Germline-derived CDR1 and CDR2 are GTSNPN and SVGIG (reference sequence). The CDR3 sequence is 12 residues long. V lost 5 bases, J lost 5 bases, and 1 base stayed unmatched. Here the CDR3 reads CAWGTGGDEQYF. CDR3 DNA: TGTGCCTGGGGGACAGGGGGCGACGAGCAGTACTTC.

There are a few counts of this clonotype. V gene TRBV21-1 combines with J gene TRBJ2-1; the D call in the table, TRBD2, was not verified against the DNA. TRBV21-1 is assigned pseudogene status. CDR3 length equals 20 residues. CDR3 region: CASSPRKTSATICSYNEQFF. For the CDR3, the DNA is TGTGCCAGCAGCCCACGCAAGACTAGCGCGACTATCTGCTCCTACAATGAGCAGTTCTTC.

The chain recombines TRBV19 with TRBJ2-1; 11 positions match TRBD2. After removal of 3 bases from V and 7 bases from J, the junction contained 8 bases not matched to a gene. There are 16 residues in the CDR3. Looked up from germline, CDR1 is LNHDA and CDR2 is SQIVND (reference sequence). Written as DNA, the CDR3 is TGTGCCAGTAGTATTGGTAGCGGGAGGGAGAGGAATGAGCAGTTCTTC. Translated, it gives CASSIGSGRERNEQFF.

This clonotype was found a few times. The CDR3 sequence: CASSLRLPPYEQYF. CDR3 in DNA: TGTGCCAGCAGCTTAAGACTACCTCCCTACGAGCAGTACTTC. This chain connects TRBV7-9 to TRBJ2-7; tentatively, D is TRBD2 (5 bases). V was shortened by 2 bases and J by 2 bases, with 10 bases between the two germline ends. The CDR3 extends over 14 amino acids. CDR1 is SEHNR and CDR2 is FQNEAQ in the germline V gene (reference sequence). Drawing the rest from reference TRBV7-9 and TRBJ2-7, the complete variable domain is DTGVSQNPRHKITKRGQNVTFRCDPISEHNRLYWYRQTLGQGPEFLTYFQNEAQLEKSRLLSDRFSAERPKGSFSTLEIQRTEQGDSAMYLCASSLRLPPYEQYFGPGTRLTVT.

The rearrangement joins TRBV3-1 to TRBJ2-1; 14 nucleotides agree with TRBD2. V was pared by 6 bases and J by 8 bases, with 6 bases of the junction left unmatched. Germline values: CDR1 LGHDT, CDR2 YNNKEL (reference sequence). There are 15 residues in the CDR3. The CDR3 bases are TGTGCCAGCAGGGCCGGGACTAGCGGGAGCGATGAGCAGTTCTTC. Amino acid sequence: CASRAGTSGSDEQFF.

Note on this clonotype: With a much larger clone just one base away, this may be a read error. The rearrangement uses TRBV12-3 or TRBV12-4 and TRBJ2-1; D call uncertain. CDR3 length: 12 amino acids. The V end was cut by 3 bases, the J end by 11 bases, with 11 bases between. CDR3: CASSFTLNKQFF. CDR3 bases: TGTGCCAGCAGTTTTACCTTGAATAAGCAGTTCTTC.

This clonotype turned up a few times. The rearrangement links TRBV3-1 to TRBJ2-2; no definite D call. The CDR3 sequence is 11 residues long. V was trimmed by 8 bases and J by 3 bases, leaving 4 bases between them. Germline CDR1 and CDR2: LGHDT and YNNKEL (reference sequence). In nucleotides, the CDR3 is TGTGCCAGCCTCCACACCGGGGAGCTGTTTTTT. Translation: CASLHTGELFF.

This clonotype was found once. The chain has TRBV2 and TRBJ1-2, with D tentatively TRBD1 (6 bases). Germline V gives CDR1 SNHLY, CDR2 FYNNEI. The CDR3 consists of 14 residues. Trimming stripped 6 bases from V and 5 bases from J, with 16 bases between. CDR3 nucleotides: TGTGCCAGCAGGGAGGACAGCCAGGGGTATGGCTACACCTTC. It codes for CASREDSQGYGYTF.

This clonotype was found a few times. V and J are TRBV7-2 and TRBJ2-7, with 8 bases lining up with TRBD2. Matching the DNA end better, TRBJ2-5 makes the J call doubtful. The CDR3 extends over 16 amino acids. CDR1 and CDR2 from the germline V gene are SGHTA and FQGNSA. The DNA for the CDR3 is TGTGCCAGCAGCTTAGATACCGGGACTAGTGGGGGGACCCAGTACTTC. This encodes CASSLDTGTSGGTQYF.

V is TRBV20-1 and J is TRBJ2-7, with D perhaps TRBD2 (7 bases). The J call may be mistaken, given a closer DNA end match to TRBJ2-5. CDR1 and CDR2 (germline): DFQATT, SNEGSKA (reference sequence). The CDR3 is made up of 16 amino acids. CDR3 bases: TGCAGTGCTACCGGAGGTGGGGGGGGGCGCATTGAGACCCAGTACTTC. This codes for CSATGGGGGRIETQYF.

Only a few counts were recorded for this clonotype. One end of the junction varies from germline; a read error may be responsible. The genes are TRBV7-9 and TRBJ2-7; 7 bases fit TRBD1. The CDR3 extends over 15 amino acids. From germline, CDR1 is SEHNR and CDR2 FQNEAQ (reference sequence). The CDR3 is CASSPGTVGAYEQYF. Here the CDR3 DNA reads TGCGCCAGCAGCCCGGGGACAGTTGGCGCCTACGAGCAGTACTTC.

Ten or more counts support this clonotype. The chain employs TRBV28 and TRBJ2-3; 12 bases are a match to TRBD2. Unmatched junction bases numbered 4, after V lost 6 bases and J lost 3 bases. The CDR3 has 15 residues. The germline CDR1 and CDR2 sequences are MDHEN and SYDVKM. CDR3 sequence (DNA): TGTGCCAGCAGGGCCGGGACTAGCGGGACAGATACGCAGTATTTT. Translated: CASRAGTSGTDTQYF.

The chain combines TRBV29-1 with TRBJ2-1; 12 nucleotides line up with TRBD2. The V segment lost 5 bases and the J segment 6 bases; nucleotides outside the gene matches: 5. Germline lookup yields CDR1 SQVTM and CDR2 ANQGSEA. The CDR3 length is 14 residues. This CDR3 reads CSVPTSGGTNEQFF. The CDR3 nucleotides read TGCAGCGTTCCCACTAGCGGGGGGACCAATGAGCAGTTCTTC.

This clonotype came up a few times. The chain combines TRBV7-9 with TRBJ2-5; the D gene could be TRBD1 or TRBD2 (5 bases each). CDR3 length: 15 residues. The germline CDR1 and CDR2 sequences are SEHNR and FQNEAQ (reference sequence). V dropped 7 bases and J dropped 11 bases, with 26 bases sitting between them. In DNA, the CDR3 is TGTGCCAGCAAGCCGCCCTGGGACCATTACAATGAGCAGTACTTC. This gives the protein CASKPPWDHYNEQYF.

This clonotype was counted a few times. This rearrangement joins TRBV30 to TRBJ1-2, with D hard to call. CDR1 GTSNPN and CDR2 SVGIG come from the germline V gene (reference sequence). The V end was cut by 2 bases, the J end by 3 bases, with 1 base between. The CDR3 sequence is 10 residues long. This chain's CDR3 is CAWSHYGYTF. CDR3 bases: TGTGCCTGGAGTCACTATGGCTACACCTTC.

The sample holds many counts of this clonotype. V is TRBV5-1 and J is TRBJ2-1; a weak D match, TRBD1 (7 bases). V was trimmed by 0 bases and J by 3 bases, leaving 10 bases between them. Germline assignment: CDR1 SGHRS and CDR2 YFSETQ. CDR3 size: 15 residues. In DNA, the CDR3 is TGCGCCAGCAGCTTGGCCAGGGGGGTCTACAATGAGCAGTTCTTC. Protein product: CASSLARGVYNEQFF.